Following are 25 T cell receptor beta chains from one sample sequenced in a study of T cells in Graves' hyperthyroidism and ophthalmopathy. TCR beta CDR3 region amplification was performed from RNA transcripts. HTBI primers were the set used in a first-round RT-PCR of the TCR CDR3. TCRdb redid the calling of the multiplex PCR reads with MiXCR, one entry per CDR3 protein. The sample shows 500,000 to 750,000 distinct CDR3 sequences, 12% to 15% of them seen only once. Material: blood. The origin of the receptors is a woman between 18 and 29 years old with Graves' ophthalmopathy.

This clonotype was picked up many times. The chain has TRBV12-3 or TRBV12-4 and TRBJ1-6; 7 nucleotides align to TRBD1. The CDR3 sequence is 13 residues long. Trimming took 5 bases from V and 8 from J; bases not matched to a gene: 3. The DNA of the CDR3 is TGTGCCAGCAGTGGGACAGAATATTCACCCCTCCACTTT. Amino acid sequence: CASSGTEYSPLHF.

This clonotype was detected a few times. A much larger clone lies one base from this, so it may be a read error. The V and J genes are TRBV6-1 and TRBJ2-2, with D perhaps TRBD1 (5 bases). The V gene lost 2 bases and the J gene lost 4 bases, with 8 bases spanning the gap. The CDR3 consists of 14 residues. Germline V CDR1 and CDR2: MNHNS, SASEGT. CDR3 sequence reads: CASSEQGFTGELFF. The CDR3 coding sequence is TGTGCCAGCAGTGAACAGGGTTTCACCGGGGAGCTGTTTTTT.

Only a few counts were recorded for this clonotype. A much bigger clone sits one base away, suggesting this may be a read error. The chain uses TRBV11-2 and TRBJ1-1, with D perhaps matching TRBD1 (5 bases). Trimming left V 1 base short and J 10 bases short, with 19 bases between. The CDR3 length is 15 residues. Germline assignment: CDR1 SGHAT and CDR2 FQNNGV. The chain's CDR3 is CASSLVRDSQRRAFF. The CDR3 bases are TGTGCCAGCAGCTTAGTCAGGGACTCCCAAAGAAGAGCTTTCTTT.

This chain links TRBV12-3 or TRBV12-4 with TRBJ2-1; D could derive from TRBD1 or TRBD2 (5 bases each). This CDR3 has 14 residues. V shed 4 bases and J shed 5 bases, with 12 bases lying between them. CDR3 region: CASSSSGPNNEQFF. CDR3 bases: TGTGCCAGCAGTTCCTCGGGACCAAACAATGAGCAGTTCTTC.

This clonotype has just a few counts. This chain connects TRBV12-3 or TRBV12-4 to TRBJ2-2, with a tentative D call TRBD2 (6 bases). CDR3 size: 19 residues. The V end was cut by 6 bases, the J end by 3 bases, with 26 bases between. The CDR3 region is CASSQRAGGNNWDTGELFF. The CDR3 DNA is TGTGCCAGCAGCCAGCGGGCTGGCGGGAATAATTGGGACACCGGGGAGCTGTTTTTT.

The sample holds many counts of this clonotype. The chain uses TRBV28 and TRBJ1-2, with D unresolved. The germline V gene has CDR1 MDHEN and CDR2 SYDVKM. There are 12 residues in the CDR3. The ends were cut back, 1 base at V and 5 bases at J, with 5 bases in the middle. The CDR3 protein is CASSLYQYGYTF. In DNA form, the CDR3 reads TGTGCCAGCAGTTTATACCAGTATGGCTACACCTTC.

This clonotype has a count of ten or more. The chain employs TRBV29-1 and TRBJ2-5; TRBD1 might be the D (5 bases). This CDR3 region has 15 residues. V was clipped by 1 base and J by 4 bases, with 16 bases between them. The germline V gene has CDR1 SQVTM and CDR2 ANQGSEA. CDR3 DNA: TGCAGCGTTGAAGTTGGCGGTGCAAGGGGAGAGACCCAGTACTTC. Its translation is CSVEVGGARGETQYF.

The chain joins TRBV7-8 to TRBJ2-2; D possibly corresponds to TRBD2 (7 bases). The CDR3 has 18 amino acids. Trimming took 5 bases from V and 5 from J, leaving 24 bases between them. Germline CDR1 and CDR2: SGHVS and FQNEAQ. The CDR3 here is CASSPERWGGQGTGELFF. CDR3 in DNA: TGTGCCAGCAGCCCAGAGCGTTGGGGGGGGCAGGGGACCGGGGAGCTGTTTTTT.

The V and J genes are TRBV5-5 and TRBJ2-3; D gene uncertain. The CDR3 runs 13 residues. V was cut by 7 bases and J by 2 bases, with 11 bases left in between. CDR1 and CDR2 (germline): SGHKS, YYEKEE (reference sequence). CDR3 amino acids: CASGTENTDTQYF. The CDR3 DNA follows: TGTGCCAGCGGCACGGAGAACACAGATACGCAGTATTTT.

This clonotype was seen a few times. The rearrangement joins TRBV4-3 to TRBJ1-1, with 9 bases identical to TRBD1. This CDR3 is built from 14 residues. The germline V gene has CDR1 LGHNA and CDR2 YSLEER. The J segment lost 7 bases and the V segment lost 3 bases, leaving 6 bases of the junction unmatched. The CDR3 nucleotides are TGCGCCAGCAGCCATCTGGACAGGGGAGGTGAAGCTTTCTTT. This encodes CASSHLDRGGEAFF.

The J gene is TRBJ2-5, the V gene TRBV30; TRBD2 matches 9 bases. There are 13 residues in the CDR3. Germline assignment: CDR1 GTSNPN and CDR2 SVGIG (reference sequence). With V trimmed by 8 bases and J by 4 bases, 8 bases remained unmatched. The CDR3 sequence: CAGSGSFGETQYF. The CDR3 DNA sequence: TGTGCCGGTAGCGGGAGCTTTGGAGAGACCCAGTACTTC. The full variable domain, with the rest looked up from reference TRBV30 and TRBJ2-5, is SQTIHQWPATLVQPVGSPLSLECTVEGTSNPNLYWYRQAAGRGLQLLFYSVGIGQISSEVPQNLSASRPQDRQFILSSKKLLLSDSGFYLCAGSGSFGETQYFGPGTRLLVL.

This clonotype has just a few counts. The chain carries TRBV27 and TRBJ2-7, with 10 bases fitting TRBD2. This CDR3 is 16 amino acids long. Germline trimming cut 5 bases from V and 0 bases from J; bases unmatched to any gene: 7. The germline V gene encodes CDR1 MNHEY and CDR2 SMNVEV (reference sequence). The CDR3 loop reads CASSTSSGRSSYEQYF. For the CDR3, the DNA is TGTGCCAGCAGTACATCTAGCGGGAGAAGCTCCTACGAGCAGTACTTC.

This clonotype was seen ten or more times. The genes are TRBV28 and TRBJ2-7, with a possible D match to TRBD1 (5 bases). The CDR3 extends over 21 amino acids. CDR1 and CDR2 (germline): MDHEN, SYDVKM. Trimming cost V 4 bases and J 2 bases, with 33 bases left between them. CDR3 in amino acids: CASSSGYGDRRDLIFPYEQYF. In nucleotides, the CDR3 is TGTGCCAGCAGTTCGGGCTACGGCGACAGAAGAGATTTAATATTCCCCTACGAGCAGTACTTC.

This clonotype was recorded a few times. CDR3 in DNA: TGTGCCAGCAGCTTAGAGGCGGGAGGTGCGAATGAGCAGTTCTTC. It translates to CASSLEAGGANEQFF. The chain is built from TRBV7-8 and TRBJ2-1, with TRBD2 matching 8 bases. The CDR3 runs to 15 residues. CDR1 and CDR2 from the germline V gene are SGHVS and FQNEAQ. V lost 1 base and J lost 7; bases outside the gene matches: 6. The variable domain in full, completed from reference TRBV7-8 and TRBJ2-1, reads GAGVSQSPRYKVAKRGQDVALRCDPISGHVSLFWYQQALGQGPEFLTYFQNEAQLDKSGLPSDRFFAERPEGSVSTLKIQRTQQEDSAVYLCASSLEAGGANEQFFGPGTRLTVL.

The J gene is TRBJ2-7, the V gene TRBV18, with D perhaps assigned TRBD1 or TRBD2 (5 bases each). This CDR3 region has 14 residues. V lost 6 bases, J lost 6 bases, and 18 bases lay in between. Looked up from germline, CDR1 is KGHSH and CDR2 is LQKENI. The CDR3 sequence is CASSPLEGSGEQYF. The CDR3 DNA follows: TGTGCCAGCTCCCCTCTTGAGGGGTCAGGCGAGCAGTACTTC.

In its sample, this clonotype was seen many times. The rearrangement links TRBV7-8 to TRBJ2-5, with 10 bases matching TRBD2. Germline lookup yields CDR1 SGHVS and CDR2 FQNEAQ. The CDR3 runs to 15 residues. Germline trimming cut 7 bases from V and 1 base from J; bases unmatched to any gene: 6. DNA for the CDR3: TGTGCCAGCAAGTTTAGCGGGAGGTCCCAAGAGACCCAGTACTTC. This translates into CASKFSGRSQETQYF.

This clonotype was counted at least ten times. The genes are TRBV15 and TRBJ1-1; TRBD1 aligns across 7 bases. Germline V lookup: CDR1 LNHNV, CDR2 YYDKDF (reference sequence). The CDR3 loop spans 13 amino acids. Trimming at V came to 2 bases and at J to 6 bases, leaving 3 bases not matched to a gene. CDR3 protein: CATSRSQGSEAFF. The CDR3 coding sequence is TGTGCCACCAGCAGATCACAGGGGTCTGAAGCTTTCTTT. Drawing the rest from reference TRBV15 and TRBJ1-1, the complete variable domain is DAMVIQNPRYQVTQFGKPVTLSCSQTLNHNVMYWYQQKSSQAPKLLFHYYDKDFNNEADTPDNFQSRRPNTSFCFLDIRSPGLGDTAMYLCATSRSQGSEAFFGQGTRLTVV.

For the CDR3, the DNA is TGTGCCAGCAGCCTGAGCCCTACTAGCAACTCTCCGTTCTTC. Residues: CASSLSPTSNSPFF. The chain combines TRBV3-1 with TRBJ2-1, with a possible D match to TRBD2 (6 bases). V was cut by 4 bases and J by 15 bases, with 22 bases left in between. The CDR3 spans 14 residues. Germline assignment: CDR1 LGHDT and CDR2 YNNKEL (reference sequence).

This clonotype was observed a handful of times. CDR3 nucleotides: TGTGCCAGCAGCGGACGGGGGGGACAGGGGGCGATCGATGAGCAGTTCTTC. This codes for CASSGRGGQGAIDEQFF. V and J are TRBV9 and TRBJ2-1, with 12 bases lining up with TRBD1. The CDR3 covers 17 residues. CDR1 is SGDLS, CDR2 YYNGEE, per germline. J was trimmed by 8 bases and V by 3 bases; bases with no gene match: 12.

This clonotype was seen many times. The chain carries TRBV12-3 or TRBV12-4 and TRBJ2-6; TRBD2 might be the D (6 bases). V shed 3 bases and J shed 4 bases, with 7 bases lying between them. The CDR3 is 14 amino acids. The CDR3 nucleotides read TGTGCCAGCAGTTTCGGGGGAGGGGCCAACGTCCTGACTTTC. Translated, it gives CASSFGGGANVLTF.

This clonotype was picked up many times. At one of its ends the junction is not consistent with the germline gene, which may arise from a read error. The V and J genes are TRBV11-1 and TRBJ1-1; D remains ambiguous. Germline V CDR1 and CDR2: SGHAT, FQDESV (reference sequence). The CDR3 consists of 14 residues. CDR3 sequence: CASSLGLRNTEAFF. CDR3 DNA: TGTGCCAGCAGTTTAGGACTCCGAAACACTGAAGCTTTCTTT.

This clonotype was found many times. The chain is built from TRBV6-1 and TRBJ2-3, with TRBD1 matching 7 bases. The V gene's germline CDR1 is MNHNS and CDR2 SASEGT. The V gene end was trimmed by 7 bases and the J gene end by 1 base; junction bases not matched to a gene: 8. The CDR3 runs 15 residues. The CDR3 sequence: CASNFRGRGTDTQYF. CDR3 coding DNA: TGTGCCAGCAATTTTAGGGGGCGAGGCACAGATACGCAGTATTTT.

Many counts were recorded for this clonotype. V usage is TRBV7-3 and J usage is TRBJ1-1; D gene ambiguous. CDR1 is SGHTA, CDR2 FQGTGA, per germline. This CDR3 is built from 15 residues. V was pared by 2 bases and J by 3 bases, with 13 bases between. The CDR3 nucleotides are TGTGCCAGCAGCTTATGGGCATCCGAGCACACTGAAGCTTTCTTT. Translating it yields CASSLWASEHTEAFF.

This clonotype was seen ten or more times. The genes are TRBV28 and TRBJ1-5, with 8 bases that match TRBD1. CDR3 length: 14 amino acids. V shed 3 bases, J shed 9 bases, and the junction held 7 bases outside the gene matches. From germline, CDR1 is MDHEN and CDR2 SYDVKM. This CDR3 reads CASSFRTGWWPQHF. The CDR3 nucleotides are TGTGCCAGCAGTTTCCGGACAGGGTGGTGGCCCCAGCATTTT.

J is TRBJ2-7 and V is TRBV28, with 7 bases matching TRBD2. Unmatched junction bases numbered 15, after V lost 3 bases and J lost 7 bases. The germline V gene encodes CDR1 MDHEN and CDR2 SYDVKM. The CDR3 is 16 residues long. The CDR3: CASSFPQGRGSGEQYF. CDR3 sequence (DNA): TGTGCCAGCAGTTTTCCCCAAGGGCGGGGGTCTGGAGAGCAGTACTTC. Full variable domain (remainder filled in from reference TRBV28 and TRBJ2-7): DVKVTQSSRYLVKRTGEKVFLECVQDMDHENMFWYRQDPGLGLRLIYFSYDVKMKEKGDIPEGYSVSREKKERFSLILESASTNQTSMYLCASSFPQGRGSGEQYFGPGTRLTVT.